Detailed here is one TCR beta chain. The antigen this receptor binds is unknown. No quality values exist for individual bases; no much larger clone is one base distant. This record comes from a study of OX40 agonist ivuxolimab in advanced cancers. Regarding the complete study: The costimulatory receptor OX40 (CD134) was targeted by ivuxolimab, a fully human IgG2 agonistic monoclonal antibody. Intravenous ivuxolimab was administered to patients every 2 weeks at six dose levels: 0.01, 0.1, 0.3, 1.5, 3 and 10 mg/kg. Of the 50 to 55 dose-escalation patients, hepatocellular carcinoma was present in 19, melanoma in around 15, renal cell carcinoma in 9 and head and neck cancer in 9. The dose-escalation cohort was approximately 83% male with a mean age of about 60 years, ranging from roughly 20 to 80. Patients were allowed to have had prior anti-PD-1, anti-PD-L1 or anti-CTLA-4 therapy, and approximately 40% of the dose-escalation patients had previously received checkpoint inhibitors. Three dose-escalation patients achieved partial responses, one with hepatocellular carcinoma and two with cutaneous melanoma. The purpose of peripheral TCRbeta sequencing was to test whether ivuxolimab changed TCR sequence diversity and led to clonal T-cell expansion. The paper describes the monotherapy dose-escalation part (N of about 57 patients) of the phase I trial of ivuxolimab. Points the paper makes about the study in general: In partial responders in the 0.1-3.0 mg/kg groups, normalized peripheral clonal expansion was found to be among the lowest, especially among CD8+ T cells. At doses of 0.1 to 3.0 mg/kg, clonal expansion of both CD4+ and CD8+ blood T cells was observed from baseline to week 6. Low levels of normalized T-cell clonal expansion were also seen in some patients who did not respond. After ivuxolimab, expanded clones were on average more numerous among CD8+ T cells than among CD4+ T cells. The antigen specificity of the clonally expanded peripheral T cells was not determined.

Patients with a history of autoimmune disease or receiving systemic immunosuppression were excluded from the trial. Peripheral blood for TCR sequencing was collected from all dose cohorts at baseline, on cycle 4 day 1, and on cycle 7 day 1. The samples were taken from a phase I, first-in-human, multicenter, open-label dose-escalation trial of ivuxolimab. Adults with locally advanced or metastatic head and neck squamous cell, hepatocellular, melanoma or renal cell carcinoma were enrolled in the trial. Before TCR sequencing, CD4+ and CD8+ T cells were separately sorted from peripheral blood. Genomic DNA was isolated from the sorted cells so that the TCRbeta CDR3 region could be sequenced. TCRbeta CDR3 regions were sequenced using the immunoSEQ Assay. TCRdb obtained this table from immuneACCESS and retained in-frame rearrangements with V and J assigned. These tables miss some clones; where compared with another copy, unresolved V genes account for less than half of the shortfall, and the remainder is unexplained. Across this sample there are some 25,000 clones, with about 86% seen only once. The ten largest clones represent about 41% of the sample.

The CDR1 and CDR2 encoded by the germline V gene are SQVTM and ANQGSEA. V drops 3 bases and J drops 2 bases, leaving 11 bases in between. The CDR3, from cysteine to phenylalanine, totals 13 residues. CDR3 DNA only is kept here, 39 bases in frame from base 1. Here the sequenced sample was CD4+ or CD8+ T cells sorted from blood, taken in a trial of the OX40 agonist ivuxolimab. The chain is made from TRBV29-1 and TRBJ2-7; the D gene cannot be resolved reliably. The sequence came from an adult with an advanced solid tumor such as melanoma, head and neck, liver or kidney cancer. Read as DNA, the sequence is TGCAGCGTTGAGATGGCGCAACCCTACGAGCAGTACTTC. It translates to CSVEMAQPYEQYF.